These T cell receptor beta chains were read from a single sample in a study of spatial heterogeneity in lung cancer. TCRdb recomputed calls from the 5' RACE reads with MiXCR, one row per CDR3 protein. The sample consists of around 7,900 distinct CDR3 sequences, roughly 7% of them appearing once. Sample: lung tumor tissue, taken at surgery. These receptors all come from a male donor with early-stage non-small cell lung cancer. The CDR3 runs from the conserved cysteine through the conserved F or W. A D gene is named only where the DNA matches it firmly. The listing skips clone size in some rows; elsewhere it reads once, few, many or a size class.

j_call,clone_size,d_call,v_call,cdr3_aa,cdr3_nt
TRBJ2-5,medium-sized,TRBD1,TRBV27,CASHRTGQETQYF,TGTGCCAGCCACAGGACAGGGCAAGAGACCCAGTACTTC
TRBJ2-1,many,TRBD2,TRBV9,CASSLTSGPVDEQFF,TGTGCCAGCAGTTTGACTAGCGGCCCAGTAGATGAGCAGTTCTTC
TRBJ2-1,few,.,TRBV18,CASSPVESGEQFF,TGTGCCAGCTCACCGGTCGAGAGCGGCGAGCAGTTCTTC
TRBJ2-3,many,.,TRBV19,CASSRTDTDTQYF,TGTGCCAGTAGCAGGACTGACACAGATACGCAGTATTTT
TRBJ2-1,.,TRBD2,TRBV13,CASSSGGAEQFF,TGTGCCAGCAGCTCGGGGGGGGCCGAGCAGTTCTTC
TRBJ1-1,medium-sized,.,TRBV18,CASSPREEGNTEAFF,TGTGCCAGCTCACCAAGGGAGGAAGGGAACACTGAAGCTTTCTTT
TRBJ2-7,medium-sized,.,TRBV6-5,CASSSMPDHIVYEQYF,TGTGCCAGCAGCAGCATGCCAGACCACATCGTCTACGAGCAGTACTTC
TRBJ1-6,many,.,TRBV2,CASTSSYNSPLHF,TGTGCCAGCACCAGCTCCTATAATTCACCCCTCCACTTT
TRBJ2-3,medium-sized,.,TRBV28,CASSPIGQFSDTQYF,TGTGCCAGCAGTCCGATAGGACAGTTCTCGGATACGCAGTATTTT
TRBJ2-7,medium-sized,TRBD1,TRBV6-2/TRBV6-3,CASTMTGVEQYF,TGTGCCAGCACCATGACAGGGGTCGAGCAGTACTTC
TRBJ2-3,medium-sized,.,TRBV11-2,CASSSWGTSTDTQYF,TGTGCCAGCAGCTCCTGGGGGACCAGCACAGATACGCAGTATTTT
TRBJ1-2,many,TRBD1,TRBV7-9,CVSSSLIDRGHYGYTF,TGTGTCAGCAGCTCGCTGATCGACAGGGGCCACTATGGCTACACCTTC
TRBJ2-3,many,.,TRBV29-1,CSVALGGDTQYF,TGCAGCGTCGCACTAGGGGGAGATACGCAGTATTTT
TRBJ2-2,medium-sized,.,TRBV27,CASSRWTDRTGELFF,TGTGCCAGCAGTCGTTGGACGGACCGAACCGGGGAGCTGTTTTTT
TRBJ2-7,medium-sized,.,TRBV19,CASGKRGDEQYF,TGTGCCAGTGGGAAGAGGGGCGACGAGCAGTACTTC
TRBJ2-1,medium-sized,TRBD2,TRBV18,CASSPEVAGSSVETNEQFF,TGTGCCAGCTCACCAGAAGTAGCGGGATCTTCCGTCGAAACCAATGAGCAGTTCTTC
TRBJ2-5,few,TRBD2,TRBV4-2,CASSQEWTSGQETQYF,TGTGCCAGCAGCCAAGAATGGACTAGCGGGCAAGAGACCCAGTACTTC
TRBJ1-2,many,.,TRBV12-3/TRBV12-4,CASSLTSHYGYTF,TGTGCCAGCAGCCTGACCTCCCACTATGGCTACACCTTC
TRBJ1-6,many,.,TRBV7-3,CASSDARDSPLHF,TGTGCCAGCAGCGATGCGAGGGATTCACCCCTCCACTTT
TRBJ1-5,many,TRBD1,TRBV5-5,CASSPDRADQPQHF,TGTGCCAGCAGCCCGGACAGGGCCGATCAGCCCCAGCATTTT
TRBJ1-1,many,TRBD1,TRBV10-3,CAPTGTGGGNTEAFF,TGTGCCCCAACCGGGACAGGAGGAGGGAACACTGAAGCTTTCTTT
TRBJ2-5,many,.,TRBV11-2,CASSNRRALETQYF,TGTGCCAGCAGCAACCGGCGCGCTTTGGAGACCCAGTACTTC
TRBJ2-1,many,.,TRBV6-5,CASSSPGGRRKFF,TGTGCCAGCAGCTCCCCGGGCGGGCGCCGAAAGTTCTTC
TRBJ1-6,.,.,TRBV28,CASSGPGLNNSPLHF,TGTGCCAGCAGTGGTCCGGGACTGAATAATTCACCCCTCCACTTT
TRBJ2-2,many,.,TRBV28,CASSLLRNPANTGELFF,TGTGCCAGCAGTTTATTAAGGAATCCCGCGAACACCGGGGAGCTGTTTTTT
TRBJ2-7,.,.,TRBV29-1,CSVGDGGRQYF,TGCAGCGTTGGGGACGGAGGTAGGCAGTACTTC
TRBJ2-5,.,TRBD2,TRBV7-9,CASSPSGRAAETQYF,TGTGCCAGCAGTCCTAGCGGGAGGGCCGCAGAGACCCAGTACTTC
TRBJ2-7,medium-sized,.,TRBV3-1,CASSQVNEQYF,TGTGCCAGCAGCCAAGTTAACGAGCAGTACTTC
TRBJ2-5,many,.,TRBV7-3,CASSPRQDGTQYF,TGTGCCAGCAGCCCTCGACAGGACGGGACCCAGTACTTC
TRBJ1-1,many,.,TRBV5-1,CASTRGDMNTEAFF,TGCGCCAGCACGCGTGGGGACATGAACACTGAAGCTTTCTTT
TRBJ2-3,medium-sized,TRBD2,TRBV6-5,CASSPGRDGTDTQYF,TGTGCCAGCAGTCCAGGGAGGGATGGCACAGATACGCAGTATTTT
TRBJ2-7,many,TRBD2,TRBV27,CASSLRRLAGGGEQYF,TGTGCCAGCAGTTTACGTAGGCTAGCGGGAGGGGGCGAGCAGTACTTC
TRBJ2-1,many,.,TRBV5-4,CASSLGTSNSYNEQFF,TGTGCCAGCAGCTTAGGTACTAGCAACTCCTACAATGAGCAGTTCTTC
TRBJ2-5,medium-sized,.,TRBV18,CASSPRADQETQYF,TGTGCCAGCTCACCTAGGGCTGATCAAGAGACCCAGTACTTC
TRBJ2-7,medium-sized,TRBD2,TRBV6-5,CASRLAGAPYEQYF,TGTGCCAGCAGACTAGCGGGAGCTCCATACGAGCAGTACTTC
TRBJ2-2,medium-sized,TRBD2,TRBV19,CASSHSRATSGRARGTGELFF,TGTGCCAGTAGCCACTCAAGGGCAACTAGCGGGAGGGCGAGAGGGACCGGGGAGCTGTTTTTT
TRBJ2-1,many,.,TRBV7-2,CAAKGGGIYNEQFF,TGTGCCGCTAAGGGGGGAGGTATTTACAATGAGCAGTTCTTC
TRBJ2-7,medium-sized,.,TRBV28,CASSFPQSGNSYEQYF,TGTGCCAGCAGTTTTCCTCAGTCCGGCAACTCCTACGAGCAGTACTTC
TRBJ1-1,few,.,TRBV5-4,CASSLGGKGSYTEAFF,TGTGCCAGCAGCTTGGGGGGGAAAGGGTCTTACACTGAAGCTTTCTTT
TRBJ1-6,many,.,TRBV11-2,CASSRTNSPLHF,TGTGCCAGCAGCCGCACTAATTCACCCCTCCACTTT
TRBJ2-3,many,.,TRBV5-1,CASSLGTGGRVADTQYF,TGCGCCAGCAGCTTGGGTACTGGGGGTCGCGTCGCAGATACGCAGTATTTT
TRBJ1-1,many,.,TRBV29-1,CSVSSLSGTEAFF,TGCAGCGTTTCCTCTCTTTCGGGGACTGAAGCTTTCTTT
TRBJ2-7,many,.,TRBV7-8,CASSLGTGLYEQYF,TGTGCCAGCAGCCTAGGCACAGGTCTCTACGAGCAGTACTTC
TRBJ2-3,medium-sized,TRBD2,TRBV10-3,CAISESTRGVQEYTDTQYF,TGTGCCATCAGTGAGTCGACTCGGGGGGTGCAGGAATACACAGATACGCAGTATTTT